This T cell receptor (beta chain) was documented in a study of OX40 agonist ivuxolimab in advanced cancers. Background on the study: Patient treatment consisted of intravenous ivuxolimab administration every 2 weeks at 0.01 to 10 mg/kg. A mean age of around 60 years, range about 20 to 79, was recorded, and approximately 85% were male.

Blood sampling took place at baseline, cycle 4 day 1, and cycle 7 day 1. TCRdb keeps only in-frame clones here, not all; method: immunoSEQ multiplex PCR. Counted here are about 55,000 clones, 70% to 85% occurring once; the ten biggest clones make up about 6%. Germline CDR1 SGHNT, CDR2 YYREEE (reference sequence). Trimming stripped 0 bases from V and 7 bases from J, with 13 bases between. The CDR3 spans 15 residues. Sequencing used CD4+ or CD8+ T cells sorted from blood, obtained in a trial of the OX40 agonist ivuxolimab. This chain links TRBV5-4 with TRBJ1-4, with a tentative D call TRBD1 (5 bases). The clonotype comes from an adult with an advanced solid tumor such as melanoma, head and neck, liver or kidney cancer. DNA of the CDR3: TGTGCCAGCAGCTTGGGGAGGGGAACAGGTGAAAAACTGTTTTTT. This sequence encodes CASSLGRGTGEKLFF. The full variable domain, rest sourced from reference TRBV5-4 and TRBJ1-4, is ETGVTQSPTHLIKTRGQQVTLRCSSQSGHNTVSWYQQALGQGPQFIFQYYREEENGRGNFPPRFSGLQFPNYSSELNVNALELDDSALYLCASSLGRGTGEKLFFGSGTQLSVL.